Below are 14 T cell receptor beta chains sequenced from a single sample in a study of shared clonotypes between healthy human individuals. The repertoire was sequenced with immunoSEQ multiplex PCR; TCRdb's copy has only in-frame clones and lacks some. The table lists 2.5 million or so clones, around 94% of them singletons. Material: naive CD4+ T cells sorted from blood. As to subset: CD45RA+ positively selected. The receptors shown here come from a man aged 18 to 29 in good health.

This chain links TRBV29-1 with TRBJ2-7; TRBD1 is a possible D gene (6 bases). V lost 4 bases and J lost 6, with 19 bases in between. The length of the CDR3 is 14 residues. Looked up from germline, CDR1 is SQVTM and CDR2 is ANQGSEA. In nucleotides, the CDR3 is TGCAGCGTTGGGTCCACAGGGCTAGTCTCCGAGCAGTACTTC. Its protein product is CSVGSTGLVSEQYF.

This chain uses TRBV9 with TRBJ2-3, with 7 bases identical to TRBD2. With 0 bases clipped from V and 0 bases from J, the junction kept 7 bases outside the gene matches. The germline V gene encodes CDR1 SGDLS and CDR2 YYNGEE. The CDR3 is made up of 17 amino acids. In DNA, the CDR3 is TGTGCCAGCAGCGTAGCTTCCGGGGGGTATAGCACAGATACGCAGTATTTT. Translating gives CASSVASGGYSTDTQYF.

CDR3 coding DNA: TGTGCCAGCAGCGTAGGCGCTAGCGGACCCACAGATACGCAGTATTTT. Protein product: CASSVGASGPTDTQYF. The chain employs TRBV9 and TRBJ2-3; 7 bases are a match to TRBD2. This CDR3 is 16 amino acids long. CDR1 and CDR2 (germline): SGDLS, YYNGEE. The V gene end was trimmed by 0 bases and the J gene end by 2 bases; junction bases not matched to a gene: 6.

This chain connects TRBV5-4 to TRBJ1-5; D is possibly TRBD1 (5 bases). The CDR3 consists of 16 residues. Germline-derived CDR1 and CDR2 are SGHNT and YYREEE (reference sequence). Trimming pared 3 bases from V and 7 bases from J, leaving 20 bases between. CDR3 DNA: TGTGCCAGCAGCTACGGGGGTGGGCAGGGAGAACAGCCCCAGCATTTT. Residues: CASSYGGGQGEQPQHF.

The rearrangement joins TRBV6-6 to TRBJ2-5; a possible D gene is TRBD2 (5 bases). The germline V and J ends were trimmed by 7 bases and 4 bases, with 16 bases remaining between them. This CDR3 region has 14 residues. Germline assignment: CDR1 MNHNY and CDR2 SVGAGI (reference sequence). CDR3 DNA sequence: TGTGCCAGCACTACACCGGGGATCGGAGAGACCCAGTACTTC. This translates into CASTTPGIGETQYF.

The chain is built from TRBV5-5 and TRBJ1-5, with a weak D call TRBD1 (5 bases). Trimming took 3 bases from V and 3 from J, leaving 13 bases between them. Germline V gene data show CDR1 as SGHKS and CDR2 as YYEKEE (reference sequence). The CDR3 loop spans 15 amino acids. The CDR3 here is CASSWGPQSNQPQHF. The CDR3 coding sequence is TGTGCCAGCAGCTGGGGACCGCAGTCCAATCAGCCCCAGCATTTT.

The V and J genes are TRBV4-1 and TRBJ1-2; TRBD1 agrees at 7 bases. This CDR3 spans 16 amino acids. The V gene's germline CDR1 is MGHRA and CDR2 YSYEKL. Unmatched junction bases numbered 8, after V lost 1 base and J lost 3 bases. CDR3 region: CASSQGAAGGDYGYTF. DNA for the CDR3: TGCGCCAGCAGCCAAGGGGCCGCAGGGGGTGACTATGGCTACACCTTC.

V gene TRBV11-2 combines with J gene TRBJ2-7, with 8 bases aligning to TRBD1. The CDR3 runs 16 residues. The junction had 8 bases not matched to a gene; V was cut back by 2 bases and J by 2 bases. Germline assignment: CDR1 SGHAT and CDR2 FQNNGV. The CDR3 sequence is CASSLTGGKSTYEQYF. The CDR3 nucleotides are TGTGCCAGCAGCTTAACAGGGGGGAAGTCGACCTACGAGCAGTACTTC.

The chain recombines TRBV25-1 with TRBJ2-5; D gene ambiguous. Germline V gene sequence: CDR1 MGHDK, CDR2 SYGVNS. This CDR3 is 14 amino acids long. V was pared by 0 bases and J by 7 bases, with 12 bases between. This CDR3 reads CASSEYSRAGTQYF. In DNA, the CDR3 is TGTGCCAGCAGTGAATATAGCCGGGCCGGGACCCAGTACTTC.

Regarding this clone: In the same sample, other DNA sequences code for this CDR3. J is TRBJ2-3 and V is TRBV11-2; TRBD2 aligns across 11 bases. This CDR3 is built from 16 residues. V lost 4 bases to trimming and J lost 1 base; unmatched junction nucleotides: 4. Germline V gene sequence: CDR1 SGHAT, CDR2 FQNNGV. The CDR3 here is CASSSLAGGRTDTQYF. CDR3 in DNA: TGTGCCAGCAGCTCGCTAGCGGGGGGACGCACAGATACGCAGTATTTT.

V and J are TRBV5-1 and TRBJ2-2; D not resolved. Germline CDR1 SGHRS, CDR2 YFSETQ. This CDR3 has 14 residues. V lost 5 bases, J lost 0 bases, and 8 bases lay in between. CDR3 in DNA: TGCGCCAGCAGAAGAGAAACGAACACCGGGGAGCTGTTTTTT. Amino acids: CASRRETNTGELFF.

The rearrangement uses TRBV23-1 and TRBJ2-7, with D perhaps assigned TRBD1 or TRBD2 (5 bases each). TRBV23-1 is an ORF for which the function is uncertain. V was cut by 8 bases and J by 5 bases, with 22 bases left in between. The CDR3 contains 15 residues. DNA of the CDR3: TGCGCCAGCGGGCCGGGACGAACTTTTTTCGACGAGCAGTACTTC. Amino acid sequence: CASGPGRTFFDEQYF.

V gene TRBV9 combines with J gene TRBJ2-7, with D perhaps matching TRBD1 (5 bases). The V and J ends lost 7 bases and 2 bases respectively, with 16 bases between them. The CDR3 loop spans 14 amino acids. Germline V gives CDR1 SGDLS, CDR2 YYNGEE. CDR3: CASHHRKPPYEQYF. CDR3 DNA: TGTGCCAGCCACCACAGGAAACCCCCCTACGAGCAGTACTTC.

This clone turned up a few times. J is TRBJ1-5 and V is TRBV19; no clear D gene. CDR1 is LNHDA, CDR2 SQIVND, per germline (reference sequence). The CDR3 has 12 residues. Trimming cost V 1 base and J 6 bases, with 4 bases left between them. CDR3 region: CASSIVSQPQHF. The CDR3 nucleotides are TGTGCCAGTAGTATAGTGAGTCAGCCCCAGCATTTT.